Presented here are 29 T cell receptor beta chains from one specimen sequenced in a study of OX40 agonist ivuxolimab in advanced cancers. The data were produced by immunoSEQ multiplex PCR, yet TCRdb's version contains in-frame clones alone and is incomplete. The sample holds 28,000 or so clones, roughly 80% seen once. The specimen was CD4+ or CD8+ T cells sorted from blood, collected in a trial of the OX40 agonist ivuxolimab. The receptors come from an adult with an advanced solid tumor such as melanoma, head and neck, liver or kidney cancer.

The chain carries TRBV19 and TRBJ2-7; 9 bases match TRBD2. The CDR3 sequence is 15 residues long. Germline V gene sequence: CDR1 LNHDA, CDR2 SQIVND (reference sequence). V lost 1 base, J lost 4 bases, and 5 bases stayed unmatched. DNA for the CDR3: TGTGCCAGTAGTATAGGCGCTAGCGGGACTTACGAGCAGTACTTC. Its protein is CASSIGASGTYEQYF.

The CDR3 loop is CAPLDAFF. The CDR3 DNA is TGTGCCCCTCTCGATGCTTTCTTT. This chain links TRBV5-3 with TRBJ1-1; the D is unclear. TRBV5-3 is labeled an ORF, and its function is uncertain. The CDR3 is 8 residues long. Trimming took off 10 bases at V and 11 bases at J, with 9 bases between the two ends.

CDR3 DNA sequence: TGTGCCAGCAGTCCCGGGACTAGCGGGGTCTACGAGCAGTACTTC. Translation gives CASSPGTSGVYEQYF. The V gene is TRBV6-1, the J gene TRBJ2-7; 13 nucleotides agree with TRBD2. This CDR3 has 15 residues. V lost 5 bases to trimming and J lost 3 bases; unmatched junction nucleotides: 4. Germline V CDR1 and CDR2: MNHNS, SASEGT.

The chain couples TRBV4-1 to TRBJ1-5, with 11 bases lining up with TRBD1. Per the germline V gene, CDR1 is MGHRA and CDR2 is YSYEKL. CDR3 size: 16 residues. Trimming cost V 5 bases and J 2 bases; bases outside gene matches: 5. CDR3 amino acids: CASSDMGQGGNQPQHF. In DNA, the CDR3 is TGCGCCAGCAGCGACATGGGACAGGGGGGCAATCAGCCCCAGCATTTT.

There are a few counts of this clone. The rearrangement links TRBV9 to TRBJ2-1; D might be TRBD1 or TRBD2, each matching 5 bases. From germline, CDR1 is SGDLS and CDR2 YYNGEE. This CDR3 region has 14 residues. The V end lost 0 bases, the J end lost 9 bases, and 13 bases lay between the germline ends. The CDR3 DNA follows: TGTGCCAGCAGCGTAGGGTATCGGGGCCGTGAGCAGTTCTTC. Translating it yields CASSVGYRGREQFF.

This clone was observed a single time. This rearrangement joins TRBV6-5 to TRBJ2-7, with D perhaps given as TRBD1 or TRBD2 (6 bases each). V was cut by 0 bases and J by 6 bases, with 15 bases left in between. The germline CDR1 and CDR2 sequences are MNHEY and SVGAGI. CDR3 length: 15 residues. CDR3 DNA: TGTGCCAGCAGTTACTCGAATAGGGGGGCGGGCGAGCAGTACTTC. This codes for CASSYSNRGAGEQYF.

The chain joins TRBV5-1 to TRBJ2-7; D uncertain. The V and J ends lost 4 bases and 3 bases respectively, with 11 bases between them. The CDR3 has 13 amino acids. CDR1 is SGHRS and CDR2 is YFSETQ in the germline V gene. The CDR3: CASSRGTVYEQYF. For the CDR3, the DNA is TGCGCCAGCAGCCGCGGAACAGTCTACGAGCAGTACTTC.

In this sample, this clone turned up a few times. The gene calls are TRBV29-1 and TRBJ2-3, with TRBD1 identical over 12 bases. CDR1 SQVTM and CDR2 ANQGSEA come from the germline V gene. Trimming at V came to 8 bases and at J to 5 bases, leaving 8 bases not matched to a gene. The CDR3 totals 14 residues. The CDR3 DNA reads TGCAGCTCTGGAGGGACAGGGGGCGTAGATACGCAGTATTTT. Translation: CSSGGTGGVDTQYF.

The genes are TRBV11-1 and TRBJ2-1; D remains unclear. The CDR3 runs to 12 residues. The V gene's germline CDR1 is SGHAT and CDR2 FQDESV (reference sequence). Trimming took off 3 bases at V and 5 bases at J, with 5 bases between the two ends. CDR3 loop: CASSFLDNEQFF. The CDR3 DNA reads TGTGCCAGCAGCTTTTTGGACAATGAGCAGTTCTTC.

The J gene is TRBJ2-7, the V gene TRBV29-1, with D perhaps TRBD1 or TRBD2 (5 bases each). V lost 6 bases, J lost 3 bases, and 18 bases lay in between. Germline assignment: CDR1 SQVTM and CDR2 ANQGSEA. The CDR3 is 14 residues long. The CDR3 spells CSVVRGDLVYEQYF. The CDR3 bases are TGCAGCGTCGTACGAGGGGACCTAGTCTACGAGCAGTACTTC.

V usage is TRBV6-5 and J usage is TRBJ2-5, with D tentatively TRBD1 (6 bases). CDR1 is MNHEY and CDR2 is SVGAGI in the germline V gene. This CDR3 is 15 amino acids long. The V end was cut by 0 bases, the J end by 4 bases, with 12 bases between. For the CDR3, the DNA is TGTGCCAGCAGTTACTCGGTTACAGGGAGAGAGACCCAGTACTTC. It translates to CASSYSVTGRETQYF.

This clone was seen a handful of times. This chain's CDR3 is CASSPRVLAYEQYF. In nucleotides, the CDR3 is TGTGCCAGCAGCCCGCGGGTCCTCGCCTACGAGCAGTACTTC. This chain joins TRBV4-2 and TRBJ2-7; D might be TRBD2 (5 bases). Trimming took off 4 bases at V and 2 bases at J, with 12 bases between the two ends. Germline lookup yields CDR1 LGHNA and CDR2 YNFKEQ. The CDR3 contains 14 residues.

The chain uses TRBV11-2 and TRBJ1-1; tentatively, D is TRBD1 (6 bases). V was cut by 4 bases and J by 4 bases, with 7 bases left in between. CDR1 and CDR2 (germline): SGHAT, FQNNGV. The CDR3 runs 12 residues. In nucleotides, the CDR3 is TGTGCCAGCAGCTCAGGGGCCACTGAAGCTTTCTTT. Protein sequence: CASSSGATEAFF.

V usage is TRBV7-9 and J usage is TRBJ2-5, with D perhaps TRBD2 (5 bases). The ends were cut back, 0 bases at V and 14 bases at J, with 16 bases in the middle. Germline CDR1 and CDR2: SEHNR and FQNEAQ (reference sequence). The CDR3 contains 13 residues. CDR3 residues: CASSLADFPSGYF. CDR3 bases: TGTGCCAGCAGCTTAGCGGATTTCCCGTCGGGATACTTC.

The V call is TRBV4-1, the J call TRBJ1-1; tentatively, D is TRBD1 (5 bases). Trimming stripped 1 base from V and 0 bases from J, with 9 bases between. The CDR3 length is 15 residues. Germline loops: CDR1 MGHRA, CDR2 YSYEKL. CDR3 loop: CASSQGGAVNTEAFF. CDR3 DNA sequence: TGCGCCAGCAGCCAAGGGGGCGCGGTGAACACTGAAGCTTTCTTT.

This clone has a handful of counts. The V call is TRBV15, the J call TRBJ2-5; 8 nucleotides agree with TRBD2. From germline, CDR1 is LNHNV and CDR2 YYDKDF (reference sequence). This CDR3 has 15 residues. V was pared by 5 bases and J by 5 bases, with 10 bases of the junction left unmatched. CDR3 residues: CATSLLAERGETQYF. The CDR3 nucleotides read TGTGCCACCAGCTTACTAGCGGAAAGGGGGGAGACCCAGTACTTC.

V is TRBV4-3 and J is TRBJ1-6, with D unresolved. The CDR3 totals 18 residues. The germline V gene encodes CDR1 LGHNA and CDR2 YSLEER. Trimming took 0 bases from V and 0 from J, leaving 12 bases between them. CDR3 coding DNA: TGCGCCAGCAGCCAAGAAAGGTCCAGCCCCTCCTATAATTCACCCCTCCACTTT. Protein: CASSQERSSPSYNSPLHF.

This sequence joins TRBV15 and TRBJ2-5; D gene ambiguous. The CDR3 has 15 amino acids. CDR1 is LNHNV, CDR2 YYDKDF, per germline (reference sequence). Trimming cost V 0 bases and J 4 bases, with 12 bases left between them. The CDR3 nucleotides read TGTGCCACCAGCAGAGATTGGCGTGAGACAGAGACCCAGTACTTC. It specifies CATSRDWRETETQYF. Combining the CDR3 with reference TRBV15 and TRBJ2-5 gives the whole variable domain DAMVIQNPRYQVTQFGKPVTLSCSQTLNHNVMYWYQQKSSQAPKLLFHYYDKDFNNEADTPDNFQSRRPNTSFCFLDIRSPGLGDTAMYLCATSRDWRETETQYFGPGTRLLVL.

In its sample, this clone was seen a few times. This chain connects TRBV28 to TRBJ1-2, with D perhaps matching TRBD1 (5 bases). With 7 bases removed from V and 4 bases from J, the gap between germline ends came to 16 bases. The CDR3 consists of 14 residues. Per the germline V gene, CDR1 is MDHEN and CDR2 is SYDVKM. The CDR3 sequence is CASTVSGAGYGYTF. CDR3 nucleotides: TGTGCCAGCACCGTTAGTGGGGCTGGCTATGGCTACACCTTC.

This chain links TRBV10-3 with TRBJ2-5; 7 bases match TRBD1. From germline, CDR1 is ENHRY and CDR2 SYGVKD. The CDR3 consists of 13 residues. Unmatched junction bases numbered 6, after V lost 4 bases and J lost 7 bases. CDR3 coding DNA: TGTGCCATCAGTGCATGGACAGGAATGACCCAGTACTTC. Translating gives CAISAWTGMTQYF.

This chain links TRBV9 with TRBJ2-3, with TRBD1 identical over 7 bases. The CDR3 runs 15 residues. CDR1 SGDLS and CDR2 YYNGEE come from the germline V gene. Trimming at V came to 3 bases and at J to 0 bases, leaving 4 bases not matched to a gene. For the CDR3, the DNA is TGTGCCAGCAGCGCGGGACAGTCTAGCACAGATACGCAGTATTTT. Protein sequence: CASSAGQSSTDTQYF. Full variable domain (rest looked up from reference TRBV9 and TRBJ2-3): DSGVTQTPKHLITATGQRVTLRCSPRSGDLSVYWYQQSLDQGLQFLIQYYNGEERAKGNILERFSAQQFPDLHSELNLSSLELGDSALYFCASSAGQSSTDTQYFGPGTRLTVL.

The chain combines TRBV11-1 with TRBJ2-5, with D perhaps TRBD1 (5 bases). This CDR3 contains 13 residues. CDR1 SGHAT and CDR2 FQDESV come from the germline V gene (reference sequence). The germline V and J ends were trimmed by 11 bases and 3 bases, with 16 bases remaining between them. CDR3 bases: TGTGCCTCAGGGCCCACTGGGGAAGAGACCCAGTACTTC. Its protein is CASGPTGEETQYF.

The genes are TRBV11-1 and TRBJ2-5; perhaps TRBD1 as D (6 bases). The germline V gene has CDR1 SGHAT and CDR2 FQDESV (reference sequence). The CDR3 extends over 16 amino acids. V lost 4 bases and J lost 2, with 17 bases in between. The CDR3 coding sequence is TGTGCCAGCAGCTCGTCCGACAGGCATACTCAAGAGACCCAGTACTTC. Its protein product is CASSSSDRHTQETQYF.

V usage is TRBV9 and J usage is TRBJ1-3; D is possibly TRBD1 (5 bases). With 3 bases removed from V and 11 bases from J, the gap between germline ends came to 9 bases. This CDR3 is 11 amino acids long. The germline gives CDR1 SGDLS, CDR2 YYNGEE. The CDR3 DNA follows: TGTGCCAGCAGCGACGGGGCTGCCATATATTTT. As protein: CASSDGAAIYF.

The count of this clone is one. The chain carries TRBV27 and TRBJ2-2, with unresolved D. CDR1 is MNHEY, CDR2 SMNVEV, per germline (reference sequence). The CDR3 length is 18 residues. V was pared by 0 bases and J by 3 bases, with 17 bases between. In nucleotides, the CDR3 is TGTGCCAGCAGTTTATCGTTGGCTTACCGGTCGGACACCGGGGAGCTGTTTTTT. It yields the protein CASSLSLAYRSDTGELFF.

V is TRBV28 and J is TRBJ2-7; D perhaps matches TRBD2 (6 bases). V was cut by 4 bases and J by 2 bases, with 12 bases left in between. CDR1 and CDR2 (germline): MDHEN, SYDVKM. This CDR3 comprises 14 residues. For the CDR3, the DNA is TGTGCCAGCAGTTCCCTTCGGGAGACCTACGAGCAGTACTTC. Translating it yields CASSSLRETYEQYF.

The V and J genes are TRBV4-1 and TRBJ2-5; D is perhaps TRBD2 (5 bases). The CDR3 is made up of 16 amino acids. Per germline, CDR1 MGHRA and CDR2 YSYEKL. The V and J ends lost 4 bases and 5 bases respectively, with 20 bases between them. CDR3 residues: CASSLQITGWAETQYF. The DNA of the CDR3 is TGCGCCAGCAGCCTCCAGATAACGGGATGGGCGGAGACCCAGTACTTC.

This chain uses TRBV4-1 with TRBJ2-6; D gene uncertain. Trimming stripped 2 bases from V and 0 bases from J, with 11 bases between. The CDR3 has 17 amino acids. Germline V lookup: CDR1 MGHRA, CDR2 YSYEKL. The CDR3 sequence: CASSQRSKLSGANVLTF. The DNA of the CDR3 is TGCGCCAGCAGCCAAAGGTCCAAACTCTCTGGGGCCAACGTCCTGACTTTC.

The rearrangement uses TRBV4-1 and TRBJ1-5; 11 bases are a match to TRBD1. The CDR3 is 17 amino acids. J gave up 4 bases and V 0 bases, and 5 bases lay outside the gene matches. CDR1 MGHRA and CDR2 YSYEKL come from the germline V gene. CDR3 sequence (DNA): TGCGCCAGCAGCCAAGATGGGACAGGGGGGGCAAATCAGCCCCAGCATTTT. It specifies CASSQDGTGGANQPQHF.